The rows below give T cell receptor beta chains drawn from one sample of a study of T cells in Graves' hyperthyroidism and ophthalmopathy. TCRdb re-called the multiplex PCR reads with MiXCR, one entry per CDR3 protein. Of hundreds of thousands of distinct CDR3 sequences listed, roughly 16% are singletons. Sequencing was carried out using blood. These receptors were obtained from a woman aged 30 to 39 with Graves' hyperthyroidism. CDR3s include the opening cysteine and the closing phenylalanine or tryptophan. A D gene is named only where the DNA matches it firmly. Some rows have no size entry. The others give once, few or many, or a class for an expanded clone.

d_call | j_call | clone_size | v_call | cdr3_nt | cdr3_aa
TRBD1 | TRBJ2-1 | many | TRBV7-8 | TGTGCCAGCAGCTCCGGGACAGGGAATGAGCAGTTCTTC | CASSSGTGNEQFF
- | TRBJ2-7 | few | TRBV19 | TGTGCCAGTAAACGGTACGAGGGGAATGTCTACGAGCAGTACTTC | CASKRYEGNVYEQYF
- | TRBJ2-1 | many | TRBV20-1 | TGCAGTGCTAGACCGCGGGACTCCTACAATGAGCAGTTCTTC | CSARPRDSYNEQFF
TRBD1 | TRBJ2-3 | - | TRBV9 | TGTGCCAGCAGCGACACAGGGGCATCAGATACGCAGTATTTT | CASSDTGASDTQYF
- | TRBJ1-5 | - | TRBV10-3 | TGTGCCATCAGTGAGTCTCCCAGGAATAGCAATCAGCCCCAGCATTTT | CAISESPRNSNQPQHF
- | TRBJ2-2 | many | TRBV24-1 | TGTGCCACCAGTGAAACCCCACGGAACACCGGGGAGCTGTTTTTT | CATSETPRNTGELFF
- | TRBJ2-3 | many | TRBV27 | TGTGCCAGCAGTCCCTCCACGGTTACGCAGTATTTT | CASSPSTVTQYF
- | TRBJ2-7 | - | TRBV19 | TGTGCCAGTAGTATCACTGGAGAGAGCTCCTACGAGCAGTACTTC | CASSITGESSYEQYF
TRBD1 | TRBJ2-7 | many | TRBV27 | TGTGCCAGCGGGGACAGGGGTTACTCCTACGAGCAGTACTTC | CASGDRGYSYEQYF
TRBD1 | TRBJ1-1 | many | TRBV6-1 | TGTGCCAGCAGACTACCGGGACAGGGGAACACTGAAGCTTTCTTT | CASRLPGQGNTEAFF
- | TRBJ1-1 | many | TRBV2 | TGTGCCAGCGGGACCGGCAGGAGCGCTGAAGCTTTCTTT | CASGTGRSAEAFF
- | TRBJ2-7 | many | TRBV6-1 | TGTGCCAGCAGTCCCGCTAGATATGCCTACGAGCAGTACTTC | CASSPARYAYEQYF
- | TRBJ2-7 | few | TRBV6-1 | TGTGCCAGCAGTGAAGCCTTGGGGTACGAGCAGTACTTC | CASSEALGYEQYF
TRBD2 | TRBJ2-1 | many | TRBV20-1 | TGCAGTGCCAGGACTAGCGGGAGCAATGAGCAGTTCTTC | CSARTSGSNEQFF
- | TRBJ1-2 | many | TRBV3-1 | TGTGCCAGCAGCGCTTACCTCGGCGGGGGACACTATGGCTACACCTTC | CASSAYLGGGHYGYTF
TRBD1 | TRBJ1-5 | - | TRBV6-5 | TGTGCCTGCAGTTACCTCATCGACCGGACAGGGGGCGTCACTCAGCCCCAGCATTTT | CACSYLIDRTGGVTQPQHF
- | TRBJ1-6 | many | TRBV3-1 | TGTGCCAGCAGCCAAGACTTTAGTTCACCCCTCCACTTT | CASSQDFSSPLHF
TRBD2 | TRBJ2-7 | many | TRBV28 | TGTGCCAGCAGTGCAAGACTAGCGGGACGGCACGAGCAGTACTTC | CASSARLAGRHEQYF
- | TRBJ1-6 | - | TRBV3-1 | TGTGCCAGCTACCAATCGCGGTCACCCCTCCACTTT | CASYQSRSPLHF
- | TRBJ1-1 | - | TRBV6-6 | TGTGCCAGCAGTTACTCCTACCGGGAGGGGACTGAAGCTTTCTTT | CASSYSYREGTEAFF
- | TRBJ1-4 | many | TRBV12-3/TRBV12-4 | TGTGCCAGCAGTTTTGGGGGGAAGAGGCAAAAACTGTTTTTT | CASSFGGKRQKLFF
TRBD2 | TRBJ2-2 | many | TRBV2 | TGTGCCAGCCTCGAGGGTGCGGGAGGGGAACGGGAGCTGTTTTTT | CASLEGAGGERELFF
- | TRBJ2-7 | many | TRBV20-1 | TGCAGTGCTGTACCGGTTGCGGGTTTCTCCTACGAGCAGTACTTC | CSAVPVAGFSYEQYF
TRBD1 | TRBJ2-3 | - | TRBV20-1 | TGCAGTGCCAGGCGGGACAGGGCAGATACGCAGTATTTT | CSARRDRADTQYF
TRBD2 | TRBJ2-1 | many | TRBV3-1 | TGTGCCAGCAGCCCGACTAGCGCCTACTACAATGAGCAGTTCTTC | CASSPTSAYYNEQFF
- | TRBJ1-5 | - | TRBV2 | TGTGCCAGCAAAAATCCCCAAGGGGTCTCTCAGCCCCAGCATTTT | CASKNPQGVSQPQHF
TRBD1 | TRBJ1-4 | - | TRBV5-6 | TGTGCCAGCAGCTTTACTCCGGGACAGGGTGAAAAACTGTTTTTT | CASSFTPGQGEKLFF
- | TRBJ1-3 | - | TRBV2 | TGTGCCAGCGGTGCTAACTCTGGAAACACCATATATTTT | CASGANSGNTIYF
- | TRBJ2-1 | many | TRBV28 | TGTGCCAGCAGGCCACCCTGGAGGACTGAGCAGTTCTTC | CASRPPWRTEQFF
- | TRBJ2-2 | many | TRBV7-3 | TGTGCCAGCAGCTTAAGTAGTCAGGGGACCACCGGGGAGCTGTTTTTT | CASSLSSQGTTGELFF
- | TRBJ2-1 | few | TRBV20-1 | TGCAGTGCTAGAGGAGAGTATGGGGGGATTTACAATGAGCAGTTCTTC | CSARGEYGGIYNEQFF
TRBD1 | TRBJ2-5 | few | TRBV24-1 | TGTGCCACCAGTGAGCCCCGCACAGGGGGACAAGAGACCCAGTACTTC | CATSEPRTGGQETQYF
- | TRBJ2-3 | many | TRBV28 | TGTGCCAGCAGCTACACCAGACAGGGCACAGATACGCAGTATTTT | CASSYTRQGTDTQYF
TRBD1 | TRBJ2-7 | many | TRBV9 | TGTGCCAGCAGCCTTACCGGGACAGGGTCCAGGGAGCAGTACTTC | CASSLTGTGSREQYF
TRBD1 | TRBJ2-2 | many | TRBV30 | TGTGCCTGGAGTACAGGGGCGAACACCGGGGAGCTGTTTTTT | CAWSTGANTGELFF
- | TRBJ2-2 | - | TRBV12-3/TRBV12-4 | TGTGCCAGCGCGGGCGCCTCGAACACCGGGGAGCTGTTTTTT | CASAGASNTGELFF
- | TRBJ2-7 | - | TRBV11-2 | TGTGCCAGCAGCCCCGGGTACAGGGACCACGAGCAGTACTTC | CASSPGYRDHEQYF
- | TRBJ2-3 | many | TRBV28 | TGTGCCAGCACCGTCATCGGGGCTTTATCCACAGATACGCAGTATTTT | CASTVIGALSTDTQYF